The present entry profiles one TCR beta chain with its context. The antigen it binds to is not known. One base away there is no much larger clone; base qualities are not given. The library was generated by 5' RACE. Sequenced using an Illumina HiSeq 2500. A second roughly 7 to 11 cycle PCR used a sample-barcoded 5' primer and a J-beta primer mix. A unique molecular identifier was introduced onto each TCR beta cDNA molecule by a template-switch 5' adaptor carrying 12 random nucleotides. Each sample yielded at least 2.5 million CDR3-containing paired-end reads. The Mint cDNA synthesis kit, primed by a TRBC-specific oligonucleotide, was used to synthesize first-strand cDNA from all RNA. Following uracil-DNA glycosylase treatment, a first 18-cycle PCR with universal primers M1SS and BC2_uni_R was performed on all cDNA. As for the original processing: For normalization, 1 million high-quality reads, each with a distinct molecular identifier, were randomly selected from each sample. Instead of being binned into consensus sequences, reads that shared molecular identifiers were thrown out. MiTCR, with a Q25 quality threshold and the strictest error-elimination algorithm, was used for CDR3 identification, clonotype clustering and error correction. A nonparametric unseen species model with Euler transformation was used to estimate lower-bound total TCR beta diversity. In-frame beta chains were kept once TCRdb had trimmed the public reads at Q25 with fastp and called clones with MiXCR. Here each entry gathers all rows of one CDR3 protein and keeps the most common genes and DNA. Here the V and J calls rest on TCRdb's processing, not on the authors' analysis. Counted in this sample were roughly 1,500,000 distinct CDR3 sequences; 34% of them appeared once. 11% of the sample is held by the ten biggest clonotypes.

The roughly 38 donors, aged roughly 6 to 100 years, were systemically healthy Caucasian individuals from Russia. Approximately 9 milliliters of peripheral blood were collected from each donor into EDTA-treated Vacutainer tubes. PBMCs were isolated by Ficoll-Paque density-gradient centrifugation, with at least 6 million obtained per sample. Total RNA was extracted from PBMCs with Trizol reagent, with at least 5 micrograms obtained per sample. For every donor, an aliquot of PBMCs went through flow cytometry to measure the percentages of naive CD45RAhigh/CD27high T cells. These data come from a study of blood T cells in healthy people across ages (dated by TCRdb to between 2015 and 2016). About the study as a whole: In model experiments, template switching captured about one uniquely barcoded TCR beta cDNA molecule for every two T cells. The study measured age-related changes in TCR beta repertoire diversity using deep sequencing normalized with unique cDNA molecular identifiers. The donors were split into four age groups: young (average about 16 years), middle-aged (over 35), aged (62) and long-lived (more than 80). To avoid experimental bias, donors of different ages were spread randomly across the sequencing lanes. Using the same blood draw, the study looked at two additional independent replicas of 1 million unique cDNA reads for two donors, one aged 18 to 30 and the other aged 80 or older. General conclusions and limits of the study: Conclusive comparison of naive and antigen-experienced compartments was prevented by the profiling of bulk unsorted PBMCs. Because donor CMV infection status was unknown, age-related changes in expanded clonotypes were potentially confounded. A strong correlation was found between observed TCR beta diversity and the percentage of naive T cells measured by flow cytometry. Estimates of total diversity based on one million sequenced T cells were regarded as lower bounds and as underestimates. Compared with the aged group, the long-lived group had more naive CD4+ T cells, fewer expanded clones and increased TCR diversity, suggesting age selection. Observed TCR beta diversity per million T cells fell roughly linearly with age, and a significant reduction was already apparent by age around 36.

Trimming leaves V shorter by 7 bases and J shorter by 3 bases, with the junction holding 8 bases beyond the gene matches. CDR1 MNHNY and CDR2 SVGAGI are derived from the germline V gene (reference sequence). Its CDR3 holds 15 amino acids, cysteine through phenylalanine. Only the CDR3 DNA stays, 45 bases, in frame from base 1. The chain was built from TRBV6-6 and TRBJ2-2; 7 bases in between match TRBD1. This TCR was sampled from a woman aged 25 to 45 in good health. Sequenced sample: blood. The encoded CDR3 is CASTHRDRDTGELFF. The base sequence is TGTGCCAGCACCCACCGGGACAGAGACACCGGGGAGCTGTTTTTT.